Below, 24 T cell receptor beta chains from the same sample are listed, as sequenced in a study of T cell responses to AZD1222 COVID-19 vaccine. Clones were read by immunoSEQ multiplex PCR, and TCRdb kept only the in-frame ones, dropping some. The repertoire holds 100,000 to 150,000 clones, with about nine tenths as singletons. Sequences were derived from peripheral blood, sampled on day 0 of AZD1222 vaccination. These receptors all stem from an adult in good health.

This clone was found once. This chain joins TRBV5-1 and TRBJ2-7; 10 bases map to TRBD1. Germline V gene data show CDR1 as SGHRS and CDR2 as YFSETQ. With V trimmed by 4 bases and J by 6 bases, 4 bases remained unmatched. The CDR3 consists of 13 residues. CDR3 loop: CASSAGTGVEQYF. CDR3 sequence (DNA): TGCGCCAGCAGCGCCGGGACAGGGGTCGAGCAGTACTTC.

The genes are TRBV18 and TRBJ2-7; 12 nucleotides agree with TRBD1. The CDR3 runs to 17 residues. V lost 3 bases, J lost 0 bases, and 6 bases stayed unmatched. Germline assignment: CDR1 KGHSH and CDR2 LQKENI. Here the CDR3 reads CASSPGTGGLVSYEQYF. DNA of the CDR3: TGTGCCAGCTCACCCGGGACAGGGGGCCTCGTCTCCTACGAGCAGTACTTC.

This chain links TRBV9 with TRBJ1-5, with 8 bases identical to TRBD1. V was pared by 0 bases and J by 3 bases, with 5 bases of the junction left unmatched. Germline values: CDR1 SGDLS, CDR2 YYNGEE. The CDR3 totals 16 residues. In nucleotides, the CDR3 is TGTGCCAGCAGCGTAGGGACAGGGAAATACAATCAGCCCCAGCATTTT. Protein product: CASSVGTGKYNQPQHF.

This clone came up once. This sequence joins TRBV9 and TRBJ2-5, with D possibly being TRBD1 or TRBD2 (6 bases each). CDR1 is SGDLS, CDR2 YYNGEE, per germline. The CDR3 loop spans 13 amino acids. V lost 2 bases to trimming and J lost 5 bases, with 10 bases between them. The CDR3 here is CASSVGGWETQYF. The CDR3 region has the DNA TGTGCCAGCAGCGTGGGGGGCTGGGAGACCCAGTACTTC.

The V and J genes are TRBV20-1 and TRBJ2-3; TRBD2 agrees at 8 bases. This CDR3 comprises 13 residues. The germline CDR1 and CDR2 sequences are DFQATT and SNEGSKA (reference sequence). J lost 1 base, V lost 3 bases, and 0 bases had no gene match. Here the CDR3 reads CSASSGGTDTQYF. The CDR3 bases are TGCAGTGCTAGTAGCGGGGGCACAGATACGCAGTATTTT.

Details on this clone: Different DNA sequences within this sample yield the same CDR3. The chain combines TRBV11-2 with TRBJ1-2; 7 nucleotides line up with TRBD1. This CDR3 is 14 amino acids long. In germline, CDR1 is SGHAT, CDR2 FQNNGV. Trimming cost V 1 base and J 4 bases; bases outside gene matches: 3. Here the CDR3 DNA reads TGTGCCAGCAGCTTAGGGACAGGTCCCTATGGCTACACCTTC. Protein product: CASSLGTGPYGYTF. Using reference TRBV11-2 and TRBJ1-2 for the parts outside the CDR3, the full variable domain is EAGVAQSPRYKIIEKRQSVAFWCNPISGHATLYWYQQILGQGPKLLIQFQNNGVVDDSQLPKDRFSAERLKGVDSTLKIQPAKLEDSAVYLCASSLGTGPYGYTFGSGTRLTVV.

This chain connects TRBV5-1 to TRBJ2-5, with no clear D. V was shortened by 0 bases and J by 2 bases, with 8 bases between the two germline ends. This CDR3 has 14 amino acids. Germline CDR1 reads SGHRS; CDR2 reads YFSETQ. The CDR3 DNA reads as TGCGCCAGCAGCTTGGAGGCAAAACAAGAGACCCAGTACTTC. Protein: CASSLEAKQETQYF.

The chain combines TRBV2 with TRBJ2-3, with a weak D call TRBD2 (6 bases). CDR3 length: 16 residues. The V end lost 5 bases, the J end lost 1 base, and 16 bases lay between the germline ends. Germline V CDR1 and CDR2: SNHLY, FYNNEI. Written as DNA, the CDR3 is TGTGCCAGCAGTCCTACCGCGGGGCTAGGCACAGATACGCAGTATTTT. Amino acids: CASSPTAGLGTDTQYF.

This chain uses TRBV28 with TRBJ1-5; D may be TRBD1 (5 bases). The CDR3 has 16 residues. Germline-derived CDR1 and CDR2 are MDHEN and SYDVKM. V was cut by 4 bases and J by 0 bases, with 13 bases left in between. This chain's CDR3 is CASSWGGGVSNQPQHF. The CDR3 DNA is TGTGCCAGCAGTTGGGGTGGGGGAGTTAGCAATCAGCCCCAGCATTTT.

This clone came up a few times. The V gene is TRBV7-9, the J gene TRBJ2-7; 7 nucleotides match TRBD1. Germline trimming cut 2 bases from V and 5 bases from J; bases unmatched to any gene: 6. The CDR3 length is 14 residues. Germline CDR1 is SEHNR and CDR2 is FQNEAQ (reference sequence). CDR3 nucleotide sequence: TGTGCCAGCAGCTTATCGACAGGGAGCCACGAGCAGTACTTC. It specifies CASSLSTGSHEQYF.

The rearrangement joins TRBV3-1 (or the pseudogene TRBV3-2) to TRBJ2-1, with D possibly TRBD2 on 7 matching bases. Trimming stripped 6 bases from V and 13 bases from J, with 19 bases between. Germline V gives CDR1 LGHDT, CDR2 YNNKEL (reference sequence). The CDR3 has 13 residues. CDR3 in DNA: TGTGCCAGCAGACAAACAGGGAGGGGGGGTCAGTTCTTC. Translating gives CASRQTGRGGQFF.

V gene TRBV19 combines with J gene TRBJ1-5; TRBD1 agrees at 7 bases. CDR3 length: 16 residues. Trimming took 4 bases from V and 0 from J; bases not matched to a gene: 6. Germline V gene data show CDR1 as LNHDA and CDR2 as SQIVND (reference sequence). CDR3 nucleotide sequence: TGTGCCAGTAGTAAAACGGGACAGACTAGCAATCAGCCCCAGCATTTT. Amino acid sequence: CASSKTGQTSNQPQHF.

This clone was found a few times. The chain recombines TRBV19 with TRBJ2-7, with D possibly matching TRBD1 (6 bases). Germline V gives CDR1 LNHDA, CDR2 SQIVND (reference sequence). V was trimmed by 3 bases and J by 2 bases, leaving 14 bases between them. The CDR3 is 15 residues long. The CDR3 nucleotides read TGTGCCAGTAGTATTTCACAGGGTGCGCCCTACGAGCAGTACTTC. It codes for CASSISQGAPYEQYF.

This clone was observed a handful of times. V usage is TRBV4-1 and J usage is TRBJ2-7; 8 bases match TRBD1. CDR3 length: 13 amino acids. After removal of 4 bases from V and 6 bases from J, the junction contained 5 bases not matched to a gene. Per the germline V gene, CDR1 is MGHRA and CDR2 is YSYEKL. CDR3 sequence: CASSRDRSSEQYF. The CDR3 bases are TGCGCCAGCAGCCGGGACAGGTCTTCCGAGCAGTACTTC.

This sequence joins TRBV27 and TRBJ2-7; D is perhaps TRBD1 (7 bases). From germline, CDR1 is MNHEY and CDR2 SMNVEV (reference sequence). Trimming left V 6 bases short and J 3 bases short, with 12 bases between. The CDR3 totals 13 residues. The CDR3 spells CASSNRGGYEQYF. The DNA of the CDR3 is TGTGCCAGCAGCAACAGGGGAGGCTACGAGCAGTACTTC.

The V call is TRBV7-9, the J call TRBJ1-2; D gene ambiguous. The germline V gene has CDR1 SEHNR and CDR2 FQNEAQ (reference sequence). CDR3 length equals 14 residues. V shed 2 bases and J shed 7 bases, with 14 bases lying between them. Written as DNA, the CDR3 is TGTGCCAGCAGCTTATCTCTTGACACCGGTGGCTACACCTTC. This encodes CASSLSLDTGGYTF.

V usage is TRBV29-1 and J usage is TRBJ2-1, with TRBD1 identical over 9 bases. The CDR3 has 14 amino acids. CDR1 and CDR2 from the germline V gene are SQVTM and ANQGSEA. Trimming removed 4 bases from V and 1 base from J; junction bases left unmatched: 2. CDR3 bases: TGCAGCGTTGGCGGGACAGGGTCCTACAATGAGCAGTTCTTC. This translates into CSVGGTGSYNEQFF.

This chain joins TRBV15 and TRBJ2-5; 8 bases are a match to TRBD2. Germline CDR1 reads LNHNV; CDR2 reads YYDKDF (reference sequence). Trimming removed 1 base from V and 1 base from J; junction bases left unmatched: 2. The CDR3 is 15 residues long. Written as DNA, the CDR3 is TGTGCCACCAGCAGAGTAGCGGGGATCCAAGAGACCCAGTACTTC. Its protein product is CATSRVAGIQETQYF.

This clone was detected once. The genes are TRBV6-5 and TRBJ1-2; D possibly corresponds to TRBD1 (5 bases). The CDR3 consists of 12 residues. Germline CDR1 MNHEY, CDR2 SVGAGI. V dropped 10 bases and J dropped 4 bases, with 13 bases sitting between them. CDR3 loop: CATGAGGYGYTF. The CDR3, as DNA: TGTGCCACCGGAGCGGGGGGCTATGGCTACACCTTC.

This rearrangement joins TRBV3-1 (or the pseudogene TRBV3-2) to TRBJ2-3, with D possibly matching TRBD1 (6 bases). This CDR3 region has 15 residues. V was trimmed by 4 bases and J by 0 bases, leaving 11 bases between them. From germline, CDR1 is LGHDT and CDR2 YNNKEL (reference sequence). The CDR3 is CASSPTGLSTDTQYF. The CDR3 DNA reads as TGTGCCAGCAGCCCCACAGGGCTAAGCACAGATACGCAGTATTTT.

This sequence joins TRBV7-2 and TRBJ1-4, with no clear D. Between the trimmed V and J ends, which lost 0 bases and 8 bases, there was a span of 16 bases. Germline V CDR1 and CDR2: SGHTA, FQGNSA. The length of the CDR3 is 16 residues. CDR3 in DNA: TGTGCCAGCAGCTTAGCGTTGGAAGCACCGAGAGAAAAACTGTTTTTT. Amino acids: CASSLALEAPREKLFF. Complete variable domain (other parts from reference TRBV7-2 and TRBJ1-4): GAGVSQSPSNKVTEKGKDVELRCDPISGHTALYWYRQSLGQGLEFLIYFQGNSAPDKSGLPSDRFSAERTGGSVSTLTIQRTQQEDSAVYLCASSLALEAPREKLFFGSGTQLSVL.

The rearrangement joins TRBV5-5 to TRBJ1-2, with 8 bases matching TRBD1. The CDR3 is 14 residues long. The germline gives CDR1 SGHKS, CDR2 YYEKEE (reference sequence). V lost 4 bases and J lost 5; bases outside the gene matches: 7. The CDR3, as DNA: TGTGCCAGCAGCCGAACAGGGGGAAATTATGGCTACACCTTC. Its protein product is CASSRTGGNYGYTF.

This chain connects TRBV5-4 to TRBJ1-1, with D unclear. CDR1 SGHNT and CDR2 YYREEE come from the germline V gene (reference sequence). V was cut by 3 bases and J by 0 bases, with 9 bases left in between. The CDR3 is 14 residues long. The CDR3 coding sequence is TGTGCCAGCAGCTCCAGTGGAGTGAACACTGAAGCTTTCTTT. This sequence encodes CASSSSGVNTEAFF.

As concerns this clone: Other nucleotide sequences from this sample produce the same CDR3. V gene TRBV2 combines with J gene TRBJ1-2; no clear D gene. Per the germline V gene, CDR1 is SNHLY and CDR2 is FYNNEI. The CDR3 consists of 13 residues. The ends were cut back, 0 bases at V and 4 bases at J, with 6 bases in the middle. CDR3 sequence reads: CASSEARSYGYTF. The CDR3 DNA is TGTGCCAGCAGTGAAGCGCGAAGCTATGGCTACACCTTC.